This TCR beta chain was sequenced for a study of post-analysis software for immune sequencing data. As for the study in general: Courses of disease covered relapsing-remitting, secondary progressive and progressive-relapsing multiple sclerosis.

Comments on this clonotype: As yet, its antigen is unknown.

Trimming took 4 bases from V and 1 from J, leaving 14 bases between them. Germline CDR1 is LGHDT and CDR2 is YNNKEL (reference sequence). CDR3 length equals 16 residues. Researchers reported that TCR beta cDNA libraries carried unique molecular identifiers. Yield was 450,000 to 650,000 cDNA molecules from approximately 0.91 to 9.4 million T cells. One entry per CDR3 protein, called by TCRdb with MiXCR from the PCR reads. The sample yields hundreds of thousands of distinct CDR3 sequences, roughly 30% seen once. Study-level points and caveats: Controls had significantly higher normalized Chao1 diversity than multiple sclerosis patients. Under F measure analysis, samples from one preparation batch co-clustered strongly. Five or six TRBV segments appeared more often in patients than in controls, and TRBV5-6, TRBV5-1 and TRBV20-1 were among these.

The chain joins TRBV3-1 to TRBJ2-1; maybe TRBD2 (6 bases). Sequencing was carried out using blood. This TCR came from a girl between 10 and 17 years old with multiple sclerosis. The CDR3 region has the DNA TGTGCCAGCAGCCCCGTGCGGGGAGGTTCCTACAATGAGCAGTTCTTC. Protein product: CASSPVRGGSYNEQFF.